Listed below are T cell receptor beta chains from one sample, sequenced in a study of PD-L1 blockade in urothelial cancer. Sequencing was performed with immunoSEQ multiplex PCR; in TCRdb, only in-frame clones are kept and a portion is missing. The data hold approximately 100,000 clones, with under 85% observed a single time. This specimen was PBMCs, taken around atezolizumab (anti-PD-L1) treatment. Receptor source: a man aged 50-59 years with urothelial cancer. The CDR3 runs from the conserved cysteine through the conserved F or W. D genes are given only for firm matches. Rows give clone size only sometimes, using once, few, many, or a class for an expanded clone.

TRBJ2-2 | TRBV18 | NA | TRBD2 | CASSAGERTGELFF | TGTGCCAGCTCGGCGGGAGAGCGCACCGGGGAGCTGTTTTTT
TRBJ2-1 | TRBV11-3 | NA | NA | CASSFGRRGYNEQFF | TGTGCCAGCAGCTTTGGGAGGCGGGGCTACAATGAGCAGTTCTTC
TRBJ2-5 | TRBV5-1 | once | TRBD2 | CASRNQLAGGLETQYF | TGCGCCAGCAGAAATCAACTAGCGGGAGGGCTTGAGACCCAGTACTTC
TRBJ2-3 | TRBV13 | few | NA | CASSSDSTPDTQYF | TGTGCCAGCAGCTCTGACTCAACCCCAGATACGCAGTATTTT
TRBJ2-3 | TRBV5-1 | NA | TRBD2 | CASSRTGEGYTQYF | TGCGCCAGCAGCCGAACGGGGGAGGGATATACGCAGTATTTT
TRBJ2-1 | TRBV18 | NA | TRBD1 | CASSPRGDRGFSYNEQFF | TGTGCCAGCTCACCAAGGGGGGACAGGGGTTTCTCCTACAATGAGCAGTTCTTC
TRBJ1-1 | TRBV28 | NA | NA | CASSLALGGGGGTEAFF | TGTGCCAGCAGTTTGGCACTGGGGGGAGGAGGAGGCACTGAAGCTTTCTTT
TRBJ1-1 | TRBV5-1 | few | TRBD1 | CASSLDEGTVNTEAFF | TGCGCCAGCAGCTTGGATGAGGGGACAGTGAACACTGAAGCTTTCTTT
TRBJ2-7 | TRBV5-1 | NA | TRBD2 | CASSPRTSGRNYEQYF | TGCGCCAGCAGCCCGAGGACTAGCGGGCGTAACTACGAGCAGTACTTC
TRBJ2-3 | TRBV7-9 | NA | NA | CASSLALVGNHKSTDTQYF | TGTGCCAGCAGCTTAGCGCTTGTCGGGAACCATAAGAGCACAGATACGCAGTATTTT
TRBJ2-7 | TRBV19 | NA | TRBD2 | CASSRNPLAGVSEQYF | TGTGCCAGTAGTAGAAACCCACTAGCGGGAGTATCCGAGCAGTACTTC
TRBJ2-6 | TRBV5-1 | NA | TRBD2 | CASSLVAGGPWANVLTF | TGCGCCAGCAGCTTGGTAGCGGGAGGGCCGTGGGCCAACGTCCTGACTTTC
TRBJ1-6 | TRBV6-1 | NA | TRBD1 | CASSERAQGNSPLHF | TGTGCCAGCAGTGAAAGAGCACAGGGGAATTCACCCCTCCACTTT
TRBJ2-7 | TRBV25-1 | NA | TRBD2 | CASSGFSGAGGSHEQYF | TGTGCCAGCAGTGGATTCTCGGGGGCGGGAGGGAGCCACGAGCAGTACTTC
TRBJ2-7 | TRBV6-6 | NA | TRBD1 | CASSQGQGANEQYF | TGTGCCAGCAGCCAGGGACAGGGGGCCAACGAGCAGTACTTC
TRBJ2-7 | TRBV30 | NA | NA | CAWSLRRGSSYEQYF | TGTGCCTGGAGTTTACGGCGGGGTAGCTCCTACGAGCAGTACTTC
TRBJ1-2 | TRBV28 | NA | TRBD1 | CASTPAGDRVHGYTF | TGTGCCAGCACACCTGCTGGGGACAGAGTCCATGGCTACACCTTC
TRBJ1-1 | TRBV27 | NA | NA | CASSFHRSGLSSVNTEAFF | TGTGCCAGCAGTTTCCATCGGTCGGGACTCTCGAGCGTGAACACTGAAGCTTTCTTT